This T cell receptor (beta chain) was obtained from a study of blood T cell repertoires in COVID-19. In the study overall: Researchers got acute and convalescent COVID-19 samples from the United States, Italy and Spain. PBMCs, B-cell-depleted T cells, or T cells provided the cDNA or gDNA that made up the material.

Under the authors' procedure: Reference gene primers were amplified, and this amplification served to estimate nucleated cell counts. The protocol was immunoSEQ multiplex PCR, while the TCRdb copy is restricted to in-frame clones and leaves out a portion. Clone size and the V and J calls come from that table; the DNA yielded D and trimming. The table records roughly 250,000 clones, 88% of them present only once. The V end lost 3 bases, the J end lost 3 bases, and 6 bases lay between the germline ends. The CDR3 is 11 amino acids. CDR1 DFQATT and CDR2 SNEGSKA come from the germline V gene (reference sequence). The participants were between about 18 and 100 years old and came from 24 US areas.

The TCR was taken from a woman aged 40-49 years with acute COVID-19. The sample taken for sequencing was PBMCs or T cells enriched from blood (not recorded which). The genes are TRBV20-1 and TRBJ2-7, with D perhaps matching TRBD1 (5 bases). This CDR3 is CSASQGYEQYF. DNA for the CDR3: TGCAGTGCTAGCCAGGGCTACGAGCAGTACTTC.